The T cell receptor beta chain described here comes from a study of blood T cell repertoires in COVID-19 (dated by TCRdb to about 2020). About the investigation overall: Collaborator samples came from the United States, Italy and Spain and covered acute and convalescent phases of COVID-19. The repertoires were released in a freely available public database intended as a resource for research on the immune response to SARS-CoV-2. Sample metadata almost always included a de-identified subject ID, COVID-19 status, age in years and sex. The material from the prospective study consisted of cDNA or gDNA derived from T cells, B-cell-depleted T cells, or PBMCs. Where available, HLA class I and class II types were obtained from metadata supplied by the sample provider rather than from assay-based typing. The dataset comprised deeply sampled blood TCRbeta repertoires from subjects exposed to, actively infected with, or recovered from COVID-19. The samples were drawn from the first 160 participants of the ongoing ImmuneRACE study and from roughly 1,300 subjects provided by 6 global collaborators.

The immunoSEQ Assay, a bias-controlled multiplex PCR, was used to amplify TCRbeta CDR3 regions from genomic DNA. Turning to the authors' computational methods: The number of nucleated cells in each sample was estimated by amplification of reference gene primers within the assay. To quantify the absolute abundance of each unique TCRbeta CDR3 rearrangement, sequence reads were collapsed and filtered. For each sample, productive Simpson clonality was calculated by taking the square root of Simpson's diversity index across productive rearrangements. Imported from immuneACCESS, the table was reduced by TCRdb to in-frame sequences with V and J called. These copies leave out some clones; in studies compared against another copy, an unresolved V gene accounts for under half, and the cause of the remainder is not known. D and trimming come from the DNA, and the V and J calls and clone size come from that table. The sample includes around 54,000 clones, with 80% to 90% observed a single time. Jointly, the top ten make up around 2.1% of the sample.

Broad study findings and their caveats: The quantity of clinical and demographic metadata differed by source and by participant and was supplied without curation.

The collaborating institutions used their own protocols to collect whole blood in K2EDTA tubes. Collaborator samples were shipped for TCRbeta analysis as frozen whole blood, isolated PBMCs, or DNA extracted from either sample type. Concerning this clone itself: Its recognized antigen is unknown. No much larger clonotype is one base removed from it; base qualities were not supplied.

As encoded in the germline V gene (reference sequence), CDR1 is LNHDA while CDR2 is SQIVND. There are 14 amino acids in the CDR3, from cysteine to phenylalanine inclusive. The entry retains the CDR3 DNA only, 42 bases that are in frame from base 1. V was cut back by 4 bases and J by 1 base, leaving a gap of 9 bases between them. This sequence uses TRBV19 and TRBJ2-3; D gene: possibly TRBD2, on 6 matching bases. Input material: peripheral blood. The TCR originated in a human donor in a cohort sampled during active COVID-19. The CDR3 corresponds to CASSSGGGTDTQYF. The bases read TGTGCCAGTAGTAGTGGCGGGGGCACAGATACGCAGTATTTT.